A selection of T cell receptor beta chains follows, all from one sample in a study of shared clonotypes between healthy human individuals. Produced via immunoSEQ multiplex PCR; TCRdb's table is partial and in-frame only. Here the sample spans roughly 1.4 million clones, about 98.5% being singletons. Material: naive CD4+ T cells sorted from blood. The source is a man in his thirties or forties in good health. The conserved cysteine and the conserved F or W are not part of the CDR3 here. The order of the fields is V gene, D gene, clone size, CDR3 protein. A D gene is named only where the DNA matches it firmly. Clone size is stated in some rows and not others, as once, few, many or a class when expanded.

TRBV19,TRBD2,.,ATTGLAGSGGELF
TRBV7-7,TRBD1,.,ASSSPGQQGNTIY
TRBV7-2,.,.,ASSLDYLDYEQY
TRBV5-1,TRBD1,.,ASSSPDRGTEAF
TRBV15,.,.,ATSRDSNRVYGYT
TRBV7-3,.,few,ASSPTDKETQY
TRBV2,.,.,ASNPGYLAADTQY
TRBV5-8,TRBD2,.,ASSPGTSGSRDEQF
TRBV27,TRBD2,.,ASRPGLAGMEQF
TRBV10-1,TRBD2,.,ASSELSGVPYNEQF
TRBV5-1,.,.,ASDFGNANTGELF
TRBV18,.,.,ASSPPARDTQY